A single sample is the source of the 4 T cell receptor beta chains below, sequenced in a study of Ad26.COV2.S vaccination and SARS-CoV-2 variants. Treatment noted: around 19 received Ad26.COV2.S at low or high dose, single or two shots; several received placebo; per-sample allocation not given. Day 63 after the first injection of vaccine or placebo was the sampling time. Assay: immunoSEQ multiplex PCR; the TCRdb copy retains only in-frame clones and omits some. The sample has fewer than 400,000 clones, approximately 90% seen once. The specimen was peripheral blood, collected in a trial of Ad26.COV2.S vaccine versus placebo. These receptors originate from a person between 18 and 60 years old who received the Ad26.COV2.S COVID-19 vaccine or a placebo.

The rearrangement joins TRBV11-2 to TRBJ1-3; D is ambiguous. Deletions cut 6 bases from V and 2 bases from J, with 11 bases between. From germline, CDR1 is SGHAT and CDR2 FQNNGV. The CDR3 extends over 14 amino acids. The CDR3 sequence is CASSRVVTGNTIYF. CDR3 bases: TGTGCCAGCAGTAGGGTAGTTACTGGAAACACCATATATTTT.

This clone came up a few times. The V call is TRBV4-1, the J call TRBJ1-4; weak D call: TRBD1 (6 bases). The CDR3 totals 17 residues. The germline gives CDR1 MGHRA, CDR2 YSYEKL. V lost 0 bases to trimming and J lost 7 bases, with 18 bases between them. Here the CDR3 reads CASSQESVGGVGEKLFF. The CDR3 bases are TGCGCCAGCAGCCAAGAATCGGTGGGGGGCGTCGGTGAAAAACTGTTTTTT.

This sequence joins TRBV6-6 and TRBJ2-5, with TRBD1 identical over 10 bases. J was trimmed by 5 bases and V by 5 bases; bases with no gene match: 17. From germline, CDR1 is MNHNY and CDR2 SVGAGI (reference sequence). The CDR3 totals 18 residues. The CDR3 sequence: CASSPSPGTGEERETQYF. CDR3 coding DNA: TGTGCCAGCAGTCCCTCCCCCGGGACAGGGGAAGAGAGGGAGACCCAGTACTTC.

V is TRBV2 and J is TRBJ2-3; D remains unclear. V dropped 6 bases and J dropped 2 bases, with 12 bases sitting between them. The germline V gene encodes CDR1 SNHLY and CDR2 FYNNEI. The CDR3 spans 14 residues. This CDR3 reads CASRKDGFTDTQYF. DNA of the CDR3: TGTGCCAGCAGGAAGGACGGGTTCACAGATACGCAGTATTTT.